Shown below are 25 T cell receptor beta chains from a single sample sequenced in a study of human T cells and chemical hapten exposure. Time point described: pre-sensitization, week 0. Treatment in this sample: therapeutic diphenylcyclopropenone sensitization with weekly scalp DPC. TCRdb re-derived calls from the RACE reads in MiXCR, one entry per CDR3 protein. In the table there are more than 250,000 distinct CDR3 sequences, about 8.1% of which are singletons. Sequencing used whole blood, obtained in connection with sensitization to the hapten diphenylcyclopropenone (DPC). The receptors derive from a middle-aged woman with alopecia areata. Some clones in this sample may be carry-over from other donors' samples.

This clonotype has only a few counts. The rearrangement links TRBV6-1 to TRBJ2-7, with TRBD1 matching 9 bases. Germline lookup yields CDR1 MNHNS and CDR2 SASEGT. The V gene end was trimmed by 9 bases and the J gene end by 3 bases; junction bases not matched to a gene: 12. The CDR3 is 15 amino acids. This chain's CDR3 is CASNTGTGFNYEQYF. For the CDR3, the DNA is TGTGCCAGTAACACCGGGACAGGGTTTAACTACGAGCAGTACTTC.

This clonotype was detected a few times. This chain joins TRBV27 and TRBJ2-7; 11 bases match TRBD2. Germline V gives CDR1 MNHEY, CDR2 SMNVEV (reference sequence). V lost 4 bases to trimming and J lost 8 bases; unmatched junction nucleotides: 16. The CDR3 has 17 amino acids. CDR3 loop: CASSSGVSTSGRVKQYF. The CDR3 coding sequence is TGTGCCAGCAGTTCAGGGGTTTCAACTAGCGGGAGAGTCAAGCAGTACTTC.

The chain couples TRBV6-5 to TRBJ1-2; perhaps TRBD1 as D (6 bases). This CDR3 spans 14 amino acids. With 5 bases removed from V and 4 bases from J, the gap between germline ends came to 14 bases. CDR1 MNHEY and CDR2 SVGAGI come from the germline V gene. CDR3 DNA sequence: TGTGCCAGCAGTGCCAACGACAGGCTCTATGGCTACACCTTC. Protein sequence: CASSANDRLYGYTF.

The table lists this clonotype with a few counts. The chain uses TRBV20-1 and TRBJ2-5; the D is unclear. CDR3 length: 11 residues. V was clipped by 3 bases and J by 5 bases, with 7 bases between them. Germline-derived CDR1 and CDR2 are DFQATT and SNEGSKA (reference sequence). CDR3 amino acids: CSASIRETQYF. In nucleotides, the CDR3 is TGCAGTGCTAGCATACGGGAGACCCAGTACTTC.

V gene TRBV12-3 or TRBV12-4 combines with J gene TRBJ2-1; 10 bases match TRBD2. The length of the CDR3 is 13 residues. Germline trimming cut 8 bases from V and 4 bases from J; bases unmatched to any gene: 2. The CDR3, as DNA: TGTGCCAGCCGACTAGCGGGTTACAATGAGCAGTTCTTC. Its protein is CASRLAGYNEQFF.

This clonotype was observed a handful of times. The chain carries TRBV3-1 and TRBJ1-1; 7 bases are shared with TRBD1. CDR1 and CDR2 (germline): LGHDT, YNNKEL (reference sequence). The CDR3 has 15 residues. Losses at the gene ends were 5 bases for V and 0 bases for J; bases not matched to a gene: 6. DNA for the CDR3: TGTGCCAGCAGCTCAGGGGGAGGCATGAACACTGAAGCTTTCTTT. This encodes CASSSGGGMNTEAFF.

For the CDR3, the DNA is TGTGCCAGCAGCTTCAGCGGGTTCCTCCCCACAGATACGCAGTATTTT. Amino acid sequence: CASSFSGFLPTDTQYF. J is TRBJ2-3 and V is TRBV7-9; possibly TRBD2 for D (6 bases). The germline CDR1 and CDR2 sequences are SEHNR and FQNEAQ (reference sequence). The CDR3 runs 16 residues. The germline V and J ends were trimmed by 3 bases and 2 bases, with 15 bases remaining between them.

The table lists this clonotype with many counts. The V gene is TRBV15, the J gene TRBJ2-1; perhaps TRBD1 as D (6 bases). CDR1 is LNHNV, CDR2 YYDKDF, per germline (reference sequence). V lost 0 bases and J lost 0, with 9 bases in between. The CDR3 spans 16 residues. The CDR3 region is CATSRDQGRSYNEQFF. CDR3 sequence (DNA): TGTGCCACCAGCAGAGATCAGGGGCGCTCCTACAATGAGCAGTTCTTC.

In this sample, this clonotype turned up many times. The rearrangement uses TRBV9 and TRBJ2-2, with D unresolved. This CDR3 spans 12 amino acids. The V gene lost 3 bases and the J gene lost 6 bases, with 6 bases spanning the gap. The germline V gene has CDR1 SGDLS and CDR2 YYNGEE. CDR3: CASSAGPGELFF. In DNA, the CDR3 is TGTGCCAGCAGCGCCGGCCCCGGGGAGCTGTTTTTT.

This clonotype turned up a few times. V gene TRBV11-2 combines with J gene TRBJ2-7; D unclear. V lost 1 base and J 6 bases, leaving 13 bases between the germline ends. This CDR3 spans 14 amino acids. Germline-derived CDR1 and CDR2 are SGHAT and FQNNGV. CDR3 loop: CASSLAPAKSEQYF. The DNA for the CDR3 is TGTGCCAGCAGCTTAGCTCCGGCCAAGAGCGAGCAGTACTTC.

Ten or more counts support this clonotype. The V and J genes are TRBV20-1 and TRBJ1-4, with no clear D. The V gene's germline CDR1 is DFQATT and CDR2 SNEGSKA (reference sequence). The CDR3 spans 15 residues. With 5 bases removed from V and 0 bases from J, the gap between germline ends came to 13 bases. CDR3 sequence: CSARPDGSTNEKLFF. The CDR3 region has the DNA TGCAGTGCTCGACCCGACGGGTCAACTAATGAAAAACTGTTTTTT.

The genes are TRBV6-2 or TRBV6-3 and TRBJ2-5, with 8 bases matching TRBD2. CDR1 and CDR2 (germline): MNHEY, SVGEGT. The CDR3 has 14 amino acids. The V segment lost 6 bases and the J segment 0 bases; nucleotides outside the gene matches: 3. The CDR3 coding sequence is TGTGCCAGCAGAAGTAGCGGGGACCAAGAGACCCAGTACTTC. Protein sequence: CASRSSGDQETQYF.

The V gene is TRBV29-1, the J gene TRBJ1-1; D is unclear. Between the trimmed V and J ends, which lost 6 bases and 0 bases, there was a span of 14 bases. CDR3 length: 14 amino acids. Germline V gene data show CDR1 as SQVTM and CDR2 as ANQGSEA. This chain's CDR3 is CSVGGRTMNTEAFF. The CDR3 DNA sequence: TGCAGCGTGGGTGGACGGACCATGAACACTGAAGCTTTCTTT.

A few counts support this clonotype. The chain has TRBV6-2 or TRBV6-3 and TRBJ2-1; unclear D gene. V dropped 1 base and J dropped 8 bases, with 6 bases sitting between them. Germline V CDR1 and CDR2: MNHEY, SVGEGT. The CDR3 is made up of 12 amino acids. The CDR3 DNA reads as TGTGCCAGCAGTTACTGGGGTTATGAGCAGTTCTTC. Translating gives CASSYWGYEQFF.

The chain links TRBV18 to TRBJ2-6; TRBD2 might be the D (5 bases). Between the trimmed V and J ends, which lost 6 bases and 3 bases, there was a span of 12 bases. Germline V gene data show CDR1 as KGHSH and CDR2 as LQKENI. The CDR3 length is 15 residues. CDR3: CASSRGSDGANVLTF. CDR3 sequence (DNA): TGTGCCAGCTCCCGGGGATCTGATGGGGCCAACGTCCTGACTTTC.

The chain employs TRBV24-1 and TRBJ2-3; 7 positions match TRBD2. Germline V gene data show CDR1 as KGHDR and CDR2 as SFDVKD. J lost 2 bases, V lost 7 bases, and 23 bases had no gene match. The CDR3 contains 20 residues. CDR3 protein: CATSATSGMTGLPYTDTQYF. CDR3 DNA: TGTGCCACCAGCGCTACCAGCGGGATGACTGGTTTACCATACACAGATACGCAGTATTTT.

V gene TRBV5-6 combines with J gene TRBJ1-2, with 7 bases fitting TRBD1. Germline V CDR1 and CDR2: SGHDT, YYEEEE. The V gene end was trimmed by 4 bases and the J gene end by 7 bases; junction bases not matched to a gene: 13. The CDR3 totals 15 residues. The CDR3, as DNA: TGTGCCAGCAGCCGGACAGGCCCCACTTCAAGTGGCTACACCTTC. As protein: CASSRTGPTSSGYTF.

This clonotype was recorded a few times. CDR3 nucleotide sequence: TGTGCCAGCAGTTTGGGGGGTAGCCGTGAGACCCAGTACTTC. Its protein product is CASSLGGSRETQYF. The gene calls are TRBV12-3 or TRBV12-4 and TRBJ2-5; D perhaps matches TRBD2 (6 bases). The CDR3 contains 14 residues. Trimming removed 3 bases from V and 5 bases from J, with 13 bases in between.

The gene calls are TRBV2 and TRBJ2-2; D may match TRBD1 or TRBD2 (5 bases each). V dropped 6 bases and J dropped 4 bases, with 9 bases sitting between them. Germline CDR1 reads SNHLY; CDR2 reads FYNNEI. The CDR3 has 13 residues. As DNA, the CDR3 is TGTGCCAGCAGAGCTGGGACCACCGGGGAGCTGTTTTTT. This codes for CASRAGTTGELFF.

This CDR3 reads CASSQERTDRNQETQYF. CDR3 nucleotide sequence: TGCGCCAGCAGCCAAGAGAGAACAGATCGGAACCAAGAGACCCAGTACTTC. This chain uses TRBV4-1 with TRBJ2-5; unclear D gene. Trimming left V 0 bases short and J 0 bases short, with 14 bases between. Germline V lookup: CDR1 MGHRA, CDR2 YSYEKL. The CDR3 is 17 amino acids.

This clonotype was observed a handful of times. V usage is TRBV2 and J usage is TRBJ2-1; possible D gene TRBD1, 6 bases. Trimming left V 5 bases short and J 7 bases short, with 9 bases between. The CDR3 has 12 amino acids. Germline V gene sequence: CDR1 SNHLY, CDR2 FYNNEI. In DNA, the CDR3 is TGTGCCAGCAGTTCGGACAGTAATGAGCAGTTCTTC. Translating it yields CASSSDSNEQFF.

This clonotype was observed a handful of times. The rearrangement joins TRBV6-5 to TRBJ2-1, with D perhaps given as TRBD1 or TRBD2 (5 bases each). The CDR3 covers 16 residues. CDR1 and CDR2 from the germline V gene are MNHEY and SVGAGI. V was cut by 8 bases and J by 0 bases, with 17 bases left in between. CDR3 loop: CASANSGRGSYNEQFF. In nucleotides, the CDR3 is TGTGCCAGCGCTAATTCGGGACGAGGCTCCTACAATGAGCAGTTCTTC.

The V and J genes are TRBV28 and TRBJ2-7; 7 bases are a match to TRBD1. Trimming removed 10 bases from V and 5 bases from J; junction bases left unmatched: 11. Germline CDR1 MDHEN, CDR2 SYDVKM. The CDR3 loop spans 13 amino acids. The CDR3 here is CATETGKYHEQYF. DNA of the CDR3: TGTGCCACCGAGACAGGGAAGTACCACGAGCAGTACTTC.

CDR3 in amino acids: CASSPPGGADTQYF. DNA of the CDR3: TGTGCCAGCAGCCCCCCCGGGGGAGCAGATACGCAGTATTTT. This chain joins TRBV7-9 and TRBJ2-3; weak D call: TRBD2 (6 bases). In germline, CDR1 is SEHNR, CDR2 FQNEAQ (reference sequence). CDR3 length equals 14 residues. V lost 5 bases and J 4 bases, leaving 13 bases between the germline ends.

In its sample, this clonotype was seen a few times. V usage is TRBV6-1 and J usage is TRBJ2-1, with a weak D call TRBD2 (6 bases). Germline-derived CDR1 and CDR2 are MNHNS and SASEGT. The CDR3 extends over 13 amino acids. Trimming left V 8 bases short and J 8 bases short, with 16 bases between. CDR3 loop: CASVREPRYEQFF. CDR3 coding DNA: TGTGCCAGCGTCCGGGAGCCCCGCTATGAGCAGTTCTTC.